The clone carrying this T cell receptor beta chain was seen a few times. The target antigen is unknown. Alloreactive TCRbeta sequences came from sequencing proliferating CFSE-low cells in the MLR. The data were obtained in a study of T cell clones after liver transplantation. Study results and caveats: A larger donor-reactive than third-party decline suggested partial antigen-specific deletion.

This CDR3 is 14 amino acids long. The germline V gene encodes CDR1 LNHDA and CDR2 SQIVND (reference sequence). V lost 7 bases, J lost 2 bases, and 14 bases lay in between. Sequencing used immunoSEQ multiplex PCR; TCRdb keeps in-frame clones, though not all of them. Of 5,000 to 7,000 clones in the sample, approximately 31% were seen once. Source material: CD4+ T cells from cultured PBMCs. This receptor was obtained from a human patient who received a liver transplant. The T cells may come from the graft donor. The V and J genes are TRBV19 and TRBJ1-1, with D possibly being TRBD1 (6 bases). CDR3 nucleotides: TGTGCCAGTAAAAGGGGACAAATAAACACTGAAGCTTTCTTT. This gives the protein CASKRGQINTEAFF.